The T cell receptor beta chain described here comes from a study of blood T cell repertoires in COVID-19. Using immunoSEQ multiplex PCR, the repertoire was profiled, and TCRdb retains in-frame clones only, with some absent. This sample has 250,000 or so clones; approximately 84% occur once, and the top ten carry around 6.3%. In regard to this clone: This sample includes further DNA sequences coding for the same CDR3.

The participants were between about 18 and 95 years old and came from 24 US areas. In the 2 weeks before study entry, exposed participants met a COVID-19 case, which was PCR-confirmed or clinician-diagnosed. CDR1 is SEHNR and CDR2 is FQNEAQ in the germline V gene (reference sequence). The germline V and J ends were trimmed by 1 base and 1 base, with 7 bases remaining between them. This CDR3 is built from 14 residues. Sequenced material: PBMCs or T cells enriched from blood (not recorded which). The V and J genes are TRBV7-9 and TRBJ1-1; D is perhaps TRBD1 (5 bases). This clonotype originated in a woman aged 45-59 years who had been exposed to COVID-19. Written as DNA, the CDR3 is TGTGCCAGCAGCTTAGGGCAGGGGAACACTGAAGCTTTCTTT. Encoded protein: CASSLGQGNTEAFF. Looking up the rest from reference TRBV7-9 and TRBJ1-1 gives the full variable domain: DTGVSQNPRHKITKRGQNVTFRCDPISEHNRLYWYRQTLGQGPEFLTYFQNEAQLEKSRLLSDRFSAERPKGSFSTLEIQRTEQGDSAMYLCASSLGQGNTEAFFGQGTRLTVV.